These 28 T cell receptor beta chains share one sample of origin, sequenced in a study of Ad26.COV2.S vaccination and SARS-CoV-2 variants. Treatment noted: about 20 received Ad26.COV2.S at low or high dose, single or two shots; about 5 received placebo; per-sample allocation not given. On day 63 after the first injection, vaccine and placebo recipients gave samples. Measured with immunoSEQ multiplex PCR; TCRdb has only the in-frame clones, and not every one. The sample contains about 350,000 clones, less than 90% of which appear only once. Sequenced here: peripheral blood, sampled in a trial of Ad26.COV2.S vaccine versus placebo. Every receptor here comes from a person aged 18-65 years who received the Ad26.COV2.S COVID-19 vaccine or a placebo.

This rearrangement joins TRBV6-4 to TRBJ2-3; the D gene could be TRBD1 or TRBD2 (5 bases each). The length of the CDR3 is 13 residues. Germline V gene lookup returns CDR1 MRHNA and CDR2 SNTAGT. Trimming removed 2 bases from V and 6 bases from J, with 9 bases in between. CDR3 region: CASSDVGADTQYF. DNA for the CDR3: TGTGCCAGCAGTGACGTCGGGGCGGATACGCAGTATTTT.

This clone was seen once. The CDR3 DNA reads as TGCGCCACCTCCGGGCTAGCGGGGGGGCAAGAGACCCAGTACTTC. Protein sequence: CATSGLAGGQETQYF. The chain has TRBV10-2 and TRBJ2-5, with TRBD2 matching over 12 bases. Losses at the gene ends were 10 bases for V and 2 bases for J; bases not matched to a gene: 8. Germline CDR1 is WSHSY and CDR2 is SAAADI. The CDR3 contains 15 residues.

The chain uses TRBV12-3 or TRBV12-4 and TRBJ1-6; D is possibly TRBD1 (5 bases). Trimming removed 3 bases at V and 10 bases at J, with 10 bases between. The CDR3 spans 13 residues. DNA of the CDR3: TGTGCCAGCAGTTTCGGTACAGGCTCACCCCTCCACTTT. It is translated as CASSFGTGSPLHF.

The chain is built from TRBV29-1 and TRBJ2-3; TRBD2 agrees at 7 bases. CDR3 length: 11 residues. CDR1 is SQVTM, CDR2 ANQGSEA, per germline. Germline trimming cut 7 bases from V and 4 bases from J; bases unmatched to any gene: 2. CDR3 DNA: TGCAGCGGCGGGGGATCAGATACGCAGTATTTT. Translated: CSGGGSDTQYF.

This chain joins TRBV5-1 and TRBJ1-4; D remains unclear. Germline CDR1 is SGHRS and CDR2 is YFSETQ. This CDR3 has 14 residues. Between the trimmed V and J ends, which lost 2 bases and 4 bases, there was a span of 9 bases. The CDR3 protein is CASSFEQLNEKLFF. CDR3 sequence (DNA): TGCGCCAGCAGCTTCGAACAGCTTAATGAAAAACTGTTTTTT. Variable domain in full (rest from reference TRBV5-1 and TRBJ1-4): KAGVTQTPRYLIKTRGQQVTLSCSPISGHRSVSWYQQTPGQGLQFLFEYFSETQRNKGNFPGRFSGRQFSNSRSEMNVSTLELGDSALYLCASSFEQLNEKLFFGSGTQLSVL.

The CDR3 DNA follows: TGTGCCAGCAGCTTAGGGGGCGGGGTGAACTCCTACGAGCAGTACTTC. The encoded protein is CASSLGGGVNSYEQYF. This chain joins TRBV7-9 and TRBJ2-7; a weak D match, TRBD2 (6 bases). In germline, CDR1 is SEHNR, CDR2 FQNEAQ (reference sequence). V was shortened by 1 base and J by 0 bases, with 13 bases between the two germline ends. This CDR3 is built from 16 residues. Filled out from reference TRBV7-9 and TRBJ2-7, the complete variable domain reads DTGVSQNPRHKITKRGQNVTFRCDPISEHNRLYWYRQTLGQGPEFLTYFQNEAQLEKSRLLSDRFSAERPKGSFSTLEIQRTEQGDSAMYLCASSLGGGVNSYEQYFGPGTRLTVT.

The chain joins TRBV2 to TRBJ2-2, with D possibly TRBD2 on 6 matching bases. Germline V gene sequence: CDR1 SNHLY, CDR2 FYNNEI. This CDR3 comprises 15 residues. Between the trimmed V and J ends, which lost 5 bases and 4 bases, there was a span of 14 bases. The CDR3 reads CASSKEGRFTGELFF. DNA for the CDR3: TGTGCCAGCAGTAAGGAGGGGAGGTTCACCGGGGAGCTGTTTTTT.

Comments on this clone: The sample holds other DNA sequences that translate to the same CDR3. This chain joins TRBV7-2 and TRBJ2-7; D tentatively fits TRBD1 or TRBD2 (5 bases each). Germline CDR1 SGHTA, CDR2 FQGNSA. V was trimmed by 3 bases and J by 4 bases, leaving 10 bases between them. This CDR3 contains 13 residues. The CDR3 region has the DNA TGTGCCAGCAGCTTGGGGACGGAATACGAGCAGTACTTC. Protein sequence: CASSLGTEYEQYF.

This rearrangement joins TRBV6-6 to TRBJ1-1; TRBD1 might be the D (6 bases). With 6 bases removed from V and 2 bases from J, the gap between germline ends came to 10 bases. Germline values: CDR1 MNHNY, CDR2 SVGAGI (reference sequence). This CDR3 region has 13 residues. CDR3 in DNA: TGTGCCAGCAGCACGGACAGAAACACTGAAGCTTTCTTT. Its protein product is CASSTDRNTEAFF.

A few counts support this clone. The chain joins TRBV30 to TRBJ1-1, with D tentatively TRBD1 (6 bases). Trimming removed 1 base at V and 11 bases at J, with 17 bases between. The germline CDR1 and CDR2 sequences are GTSNPN and SVGIG (reference sequence). CDR3 length: 13 residues. CDR3 amino acids: CAWSGKQGFRAFF. In DNA form, the CDR3 reads TGTGCCTGGAGTGGAAAACAGGGTTTTCGTGCTTTCTTT.

The count of this clone is one. The chain recombines TRBV11-2 with TRBJ1-6; D uncertain. In germline, CDR1 is SGHAT, CDR2 FQNNGV. The CDR3 has 14 residues. The ends were cut back, 11 bases at V and 0 bases at J, with 11 bases in the middle. The CDR3 protein is CAVLPYSYNSPLHF. The CDR3, as DNA: TGTGCCGTGCTCCCGTACTCCTATAATTCACCCCTCCACTTT.

This chain joins TRBV7-8 and TRBJ2-1; D gene ambiguous. V was pared by 5 bases and J by 8 bases, with 16 bases between. The CDR3 is 14 residues long. CDR1 is SGHVS, CDR2 FQNEAQ, per germline. This CDR3 is CASSLLGLEHEQFF. The CDR3 nucleotides read TGTGCCAGCAGCCTCTTAGGTCTAGAGCATGAGCAGTTCTTC.

The rearrangement uses TRBV21-1 and TRBJ2-5; the D segment call TRBD1 is taken from the table without a DNA check. TRBV21-1 is described as a pseudogene. CDR3 length: 14 amino acids. CDR3 sequence (DNA): TGTGCCAGCACCTCGACAGGGGGAAAAGAGACCCAGTACTTC. This translates into CASTSTGGKETQYF.

V is TRBV27 and J is TRBJ1-4, with a possible D match to TRBD1 (6 bases). The CDR3 has 14 amino acids. V lost 3 bases, J lost 5 bases, and 10 bases lay in between. CDR1 and CDR2 (germline): MNHEY, SMNVEV (reference sequence). The CDR3: CASSFRQGNEKLFF. CDR3 nucleotides: TGTGCCAGCAGTTTTCGGCAGGGGAATGAAAAACTGTTTTTT. The full variable domain, with the rest looked up from reference TRBV27 and TRBJ1-4, is EAQVTQNPRYLITVTGKKLTVTCSQNMNHEYMSWYRQDPGLGLRQIYYSMNVEVTDKGDVPEGYKVSRKEKRNFPLILESPSPNQTSLYFCASSFRQGNEKLFFGSGTQLSVL.

The gene calls are TRBV7-8 and TRBJ2-5; a possible D gene is TRBD2 (5 bases). V was pared by 4 bases and J by 5 bases, with 17 bases between. The CDR3 runs 15 residues. Germline CDR1 is SGHVS and CDR2 is FQNEAQ. The DNA for the CDR3 is TGTGCCAGCAGCTCCAAGCGAGGGCTCCGCGAGACCCAGTACTTC. It translates to CASSSKRGLRETQYF.

The chain joins TRBV7-2 to TRBJ2-5; D remains ambiguous. CDR3 length: 14 residues. Trimming removed 3 bases at V and 0 bases at J, with 8 bases between. The germline gives CDR1 SGHTA, CDR2 FQGNSA. Here the CDR3 DNA reads TGTGCCAGCAGCTTTATGGGGAACCAAGAGACCCAGTACTTC. This codes for CASSFMGNQETQYF.

The gene calls are TRBV4-1 and TRBJ2-1; D gene unclear. CDR1 and CDR2 from the germline V gene are MGHRA and YSYEKL. This CDR3 spans 14 amino acids. Trimming stripped 4 bases from V and 10 bases from J, with 17 bases between. The DNA for the CDR3 is TGCGCCAGCAGCCGCCTCCCTGTGGTGGGGGAGCAGTTCTTC. It translates to CASSRLPVVGEQFF.

The chain carries TRBV24-1 and TRBJ2-3; TRBD2 matches 9 bases. CDR3 size: 18 residues. V dropped 4 bases and J dropped 0; count of bases not matched to a gene: 10. Germline values: CDR1 KGHDR, CDR2 SFDVKD. The CDR3 spells CATSDPAGTSGSTDTQYF. CDR3 sequence (DNA): TGTGCCACCAGTGACCCGGCGGGAACTAGCGGGAGCACAGATACGCAGTATTTT.

The chain uses TRBV13 and TRBJ2-7; a possible D gene is TRBD1 (5 bases). The V gene lost 5 bases and the J gene lost 0 bases, with 17 bases spanning the gap. The CDR3 is 16 amino acids. In germline, CDR1 is PRHDT, CDR2 FYEKMQ (reference sequence). This CDR3 reads CASSLIQGIGSYEQYF. In DNA, the CDR3 is TGTGCCAGCAGCCTTATCCAGGGAATAGGCTCCTACGAGCAGTACTTC.

The chain joins TRBV5-1 to TRBJ2-3; D uncertain. CDR1 and CDR2 from the germline V gene are SGHRS and YFSETQ. The CDR3 has 16 residues. V was shortened by 5 bases and J by 1 base, with 17 bases between the two germline ends. CDR3 in amino acids: CASSPLAERGTDTQYF. Written as DNA, the CDR3 is TGCGCCAGCAGTCCCCTGGCGGAAAGGGGCACAGATACGCAGTATTTT.

The chain carries TRBV6-2 or TRBV6-3 and TRBJ2-1, with 13 bases identical to TRBD2. The CDR3 runs to 18 residues. Germline values: CDR1 MNHEY, CDR2 SVGEGT. The ends lost 5 bases at V and 2 bases at J; junction bases unmatched: 9. This CDR3 is CASSPGLAGRGTYNEQFF. The CDR3 DNA follows: TGTGCCAGCAGTCCGGGACTAGCGGGAAGGGGCACCTACAATGAGCAGTTCTTC.

The genes are TRBV10-3 and TRBJ2-7; D assignment may be TRBD1 or TRBD2 (6 bases each). The CDR3 spans 15 residues. Germline V gives CDR1 ENHRY, CDR2 SYGVKD. Between the trimmed V and J ends, which lost 0 bases and 1 base, there was a span of 10 bases. CDR3 sequence: CAISESGGQSYEQYF. The CDR3 nucleotides read TGTGCCATCAGTGAGTCGGGGGGACAATCCTACGAGCAGTACTTC.

The rearrangement joins TRBV19 to TRBJ1-2, with a tentative D call TRBD1 (6 bases). Deletions cut 6 bases from V and 8 bases from J, with 19 bases between. The CDR3 length is 14 residues. Germline-derived CDR1 and CDR2 are LNHDA and SQIVND (reference sequence). The CDR3 sequence is CASRDMGASWGYTF. The CDR3 bases are TGTGCCAGTAGGGACATGGGGGCCTCCTGGGGCTACACCTTC. The full variable domain, with the rest looked up from reference TRBV19 and TRBJ1-2, is DGGITQSPKYLFRKEGQNVTLSCEQNLNHDAMYWYRQDPGQGLRLIYYSQIVNDFQKGDIAEGYSVSREKKESFPLTVTSAQKNPTAFYLCASRDMGASWGYTFGSGTRLTVV.

The gene calls are TRBV7-2 and TRBJ2-1; TRBD2 agrees at 9 bases. V gave up 0 bases and J gave up 4 bases; unmatched junction bases: 7. The germline V gene has CDR1 SGHTA and CDR2 FQGNSA. The CDR3 is 17 residues long. Written as DNA, the CDR3 is TGTGCCAGCAGCTTAGCGTTGGAGACTAGCGGATACAATGAGCAGTTCTTC. Amino acid sequence: CASSLALETSGYNEQFF.

The chain uses TRBV3-1 (or the pseudogene TRBV3-2) and TRBJ2-6; possible D gene TRBD1, 5 bases. V lost 0 bases and J 3 bases, leaving 21 bases between the germline ends. Germline CDR1 is LGHDT and CDR2 is YNNKEL (reference sequence). This CDR3 contains 20 residues. The CDR3 DNA is TGTGCCAGCAGCCAAGAGTGGGTGGCTCAGGGTATGAGTGGGGCCAACGTCCTGACTTTC. It translates to CASSQEWVAQGMSGANVLTF.

DNA of the CDR3: TGTGCCAGCAGCTCCGGGGGGGGGAAGTACGAGCAGTACTTC. This encodes CASSSGGGKYEQYF. The V call is TRBV28, the J call TRBJ2-7, with 8 positions matching TRBD2. Germline loops: CDR1 MDHEN, CDR2 SYDVKM. The CDR3 is made up of 14 amino acids. V lost 6 bases, J lost 4 bases, and 8 bases stayed unmatched. Supplemented by reference TRBV28 and TRBJ2-7, the full variable domain reads DVKVTQSSRYLVKRTGEKVFLECVQDMDHENMFWYRQDPGLGLRLIYFSYDVKMKEKGDIPEGYSVSREKKERFSLILESASTNQTSMYLCASSSGGGKYEQYFGPGTRLTVT.

The CDR3 bases are TGTGCCACCTGCTACGGGCCACAAGAGACCCAGTACTTC. Residues: CATCYGPQETQYF. The genes are TRBV2 and TRBJ2-5; D unresolved. The germline V gene has CDR1 SNHLY and CDR2 FYNNEI. With 10 bases removed from V and 2 bases from J, the gap between germline ends came to 14 bases. This CDR3 has 13 residues. The variable domain in full, with the rest retrieved from reference TRBV2 and TRBJ2-5, is EPEVTQTPSHQVTQMGQEVILRCVPISNHLYFYWYRQILGQKVEFLVSFYNNEISEKSEIFDDQFSVERPDGSNFTLKIRSTKLEDSAMYFCATCYGPQETQYFGPGTRLLVL.

This clone was picked up one time. The J gene is TRBJ1-2, the V gene TRBV25-1, with D tentatively TRBD1 (6 bases). The CDR3 is 16 residues long. Germline-derived CDR1 and CDR2 are MGHDK and SYGVNS. Trimming pared 4 bases from V and 2 bases from J, leaving 17 bases between. The CDR3 here is CASSGGGPGPNYGYTF. The CDR3 nucleotides read TGTGCCAGCAGTGGCGGGGGCCCGGGGCCAAACTATGGCTACACCTTC.